The 21 T cell receptor beta chains below were found in one sample sequenced in a study of blood T cell repertoires in COVID-19. Some clones are missing from TCRdb's copy, which holds only in-frame ones; the method was immunoSEQ multiplex PCR. Counted here are about 73,000 clones, 70% to 80% occurring once; the ten biggest clones make up over 2%. The sequenced material came from peripheral blood. The receptors were sampled from a man aged 65 to 85 with COVID-19, enrolled during active disease.

This chain connects TRBV9 to TRBJ2-1; possible D gene TRBD2, 5 bases. The CDR3 loop spans 14 amino acids. Germline CDR1 is SGDLS and CDR2 is YYNGEE. Trimming took off 0 bases at V and 9 bases at J, with 13 bases between the two ends. The chain's CDR3 is CASSVESGESEQFF. CDR3 sequence (DNA): TGTGCCAGCAGCGTAGAATCTGGGGAGAGTGAGCAGTTCTTC.

The rearrangement joins TRBV7-2 to TRBJ2-7; TRBD1 aligns across 7 bases. Trimming at V came to 4 bases and at J to 5 bases, leaving 8 bases not matched to a gene. CDR1 and CDR2 (germline): SGHTA, FQGNSA. There are 14 residues in the CDR3. The CDR3 is CASSSSQGRHEQYF. The DNA for the CDR3 is TGTGCCAGCAGCTCTTCACAGGGGCGACACGAGCAGTACTTC.

The chain employs TRBV29-1 and TRBJ2-2, with D possibly being TRBD1 (5 bases). This CDR3 comprises 14 residues. Trimming shortened V by 4 bases and J by 0 bases, and 9 bases separated the two germline ends. Per germline, CDR1 SQVTM and CDR2 ANQGSEA. In DNA, the CDR3 is TGCAGCGTTGCTAAGGGGTCGAACACCGGGGAGCTGTTTTTT. As protein: CSVAKGSNTGELFF.

The CDR3 spells CASIAGTGSTDTQYF. The CDR3 nucleotides are TGTGCCAGCATCGCTGGGACAGGGAGCACAGATACGCAGTATTTT. The genes are TRBV28 and TRBJ2-3; 9 bases agree with TRBD1. There are 15 residues in the CDR3. Losses at the gene ends were 7 bases for V and 0 bases for J; bases not matched to a gene: 5. Germline values: CDR1 MDHEN, CDR2 SYDVKM.

This clone has more than one count but fewer than ten. This rearrangement joins TRBV27 to TRBJ1-2; TRBD1 might be the D (6 bases). The CDR3 consists of 12 residues. CDR1 is MNHEY and CDR2 is SMNVEV in the germline V gene (reference sequence). Between the trimmed V and J ends, which lost 3 bases and 7 bases, there was a span of 9 bases. CDR3 loop: CASSFRGSGYTF. CDR3 DNA sequence: TGTGCCAGCAGTTTCAGGGGCAGTGGCTACACCTTC.

This chain joins TRBV28 and TRBJ1-5; D unresolved. This CDR3 region has 14 residues. V was clipped by 3 bases and J by 0 bases, with 6 bases between them. CDR1 MDHEN and CDR2 SYDVKM come from the germline V gene. CDR3: CASSFTSSNQPQHF. The CDR3 DNA reads as TGTGCCAGCAGTTTCACGAGTAGCAATCAGCCCCAGCATTTT.

The chain carries TRBV12-5 and TRBJ1-1; weak D call: TRBD1 (5 bases). V lost 6 bases and J lost 12, with 20 bases in between. This CDR3 region has 13 residues. CDR1 LGHNT and CDR2 FRNRAP come from the germline V gene. DNA for the CDR3: TGTGCTAGTGGGGGGCCGGCCAACGGGCCGACTTTCTTT. Protein sequence: CASGGPANGPTFF.

V is TRBV5-4 and J is TRBJ2-3, with 12 bases lining up with TRBD2. J was trimmed by 0 bases and V by 5 bases; bases with no gene match: 4. The CDR3 runs 16 residues. Looked up from germline, CDR1 is SGHNT and CDR2 is YYREEE (reference sequence). The CDR3 sequence: CASSYTSGRSTDTQYF. As DNA, the CDR3 is TGTGCCAGCAGTTATACTAGCGGGAGGAGCACAGATACGCAGTATTTT.

A few counts support this clone. This rearrangement joins TRBV20-1 to TRBJ2-1; no definite D call. Germline V gene lookup returns CDR1 DFQATT and CDR2 SNEGSKA (reference sequence). The length of the CDR3 is 11 residues. The V end lost 0 bases, the J end lost 15 bases, and 12 bases lay between the germline ends. Here the CDR3 reads CSARDRDFVFF. The CDR3 DNA reads TGCAGTGCTAGAGATCGAGACTTTGTGTTCTTC.

V and J are TRBV3-1 (or the pseudogene TRBV3-2) and TRBJ1-6, with D unclear. V shed 4 bases and J shed 7 bases, with 17 bases lying between them. This CDR3 contains 16 residues. Germline values: CDR1 LGHDT, CDR2 YNNKEL (reference sequence). CDR3 bases: TGTGCCAGCAGCCTCGAGGGTGGAAGACCGAATTCACCCCTCCACTTT. Translation gives CASSLEGGRPNSPLHF.

This chain links TRBV4-2 with TRBJ2-7; D is unclear. The V gene's germline CDR1 is LGHNA and CDR2 YNFKEQ. V was trimmed by 0 bases and J by 6 bases, leaving 6 bases between them. The CDR3 sequence is 12 residues long. For the CDR3, the DNA is TGTGCCAGCAGCCAAGATCGGTTCGAGCAGTACTTC. Translating gives CASSQDRFEQYF.

The V call is TRBV6-5, the J call TRBJ1-1, with unresolved D. V lost 0 bases, J lost 8 bases, and 13 bases lay in between. Germline assignment: CDR1 MNHEY and CDR2 SVGAGI. The CDR3 sequence is 14 residues long. This chain's CDR3 is CASSYSRHLTEAFF. The CDR3 nucleotides read TGTGCCAGCAGTTACTCGAGGCATCTTACCGAAGCTTTCTTT.

The chain is built from TRBV19 and TRBJ1-5; 9 bases are shared with TRBD1. Germline-derived CDR1 and CDR2 are LNHDA and SQIVND (reference sequence). The CDR3 sequence is 13 residues long. With 9 bases clipped from V and 6 bases from J, the junction kept 6 bases outside the gene matches. The CDR3 sequence is CASDRGNSQPQHF. CDR3 coding DNA: TGTGCCAGCGACAGGGGGAATAGTCAGCCCCAGCATTTT. The variable domain in full, completed from reference TRBV19 and TRBJ1-5, reads DGGITQSPKYLFRKEGQNVTLSCEQNLNHDAMYWYRQDPGQGLRLIYYSQIVNDFQKGDIAEGYSVSREKKESFPLTVTSAQKNPTAFYLCASDRGNSQPQHFGDGTRLSIL.

This clone was detected a few times. The rearrangement joins TRBV2 to TRBJ2-3; D not certain. CDR3 size: 11 residues. Looked up from germline, CDR1 is SNHLY and CDR2 is FYNNEI. With 4 bases removed from V and 3 bases from J, the gap between germline ends came to 2 bases. The CDR3 region is CASSVTDTQYF. CDR3 nucleotide sequence: TGTGCCAGCAGTGTAACAGATACGCAGTATTTT.

V usage is TRBV28 and J usage is TRBJ1-5; no definite D call. The germline V and J ends were trimmed by 4 bases and 0 bases, with 10 bases remaining between them. Germline assignment: CDR1 MDHEN and CDR2 SYDVKM. The CDR3 has 15 residues. DNA for the CDR3: TGTGCCAGCAGTTGGCGGAAAGATAGCAATCAGCCCCAGCATTTT. This sequence encodes CASSWRKDSNQPQHF.

The chain is built from TRBV25-1 and TRBJ2-3; 8 positions agree with TRBD2. Germline lookup yields CDR1 MGHDK and CDR2 SYGVNS. The V gene end was trimmed by 5 bases and the J gene end by 2 bases; junction bases not matched to a gene: 6. This CDR3 is 15 amino acids long. CDR3 in amino acids: CASSRISGTTDTQYF. The CDR3 DNA is TGTGCCAGCAGTCGGATTAGCGGGACCACAGATACGCAGTATTTT.

The chain is built from TRBV27 and TRBJ1-5; D may be TRBD1 (6 bases). This CDR3 is built from 16 residues. Germline loops: CDR1 MNHEY, CDR2 SMNVEV (reference sequence). Trimming took off 6 bases at V and 0 bases at J, with 15 bases between the two ends. As DNA, the CDR3 is TGTGCCAGCAGAGCCAACACAGGGTTTAGCAATCAGCCCCAGCATTTT. Encoded protein: CASRANTGFSNQPQHF.

The chain uses TRBV2 and TRBJ1-2; D is uncertain. In germline, CDR1 is SNHLY, CDR2 FYNNEI. The CDR3 length is 14 residues. V was cut by 8 bases and J by 0 bases, with 13 bases left in between. The CDR3 bases are TGTGCCAGCTTATCCGAGATAGCTAACTATGGCTACACCTTC. Encoded protein: CASLSEIANYGYTF.

The J gene is TRBJ1-6, the V gene TRBV19; 8 bases are shared with TRBD1. The J segment lost 8 bases and the V segment lost 2 bases, leaving 8 bases of the junction unmatched. The CDR3 contains 16 residues. Looked up from germline, CDR1 is LNHDA and CDR2 is SQIVND (reference sequence). The CDR3 is CASSIWVLGQDSPLHF. For the CDR3, the DNA is TGTGCCAGTAGTATATGGGTCTTGGGACAGGATTCACCCCTCCACTTT.

The chain has TRBV6-5 and TRBJ2-1, with 8 bases aligning to TRBD2. Trimming at V came to 6 bases and at J to 4 bases, leaving 8 bases not matched to a gene. CDR3 size: 15 residues. Germline values: CDR1 MNHEY, CDR2 SVGAGI. The CDR3 region is CASRLTSGVYNEQFF. The CDR3 DNA reads as TGTGCCAGCAGGCTTACTAGCGGAGTGTACAATGAGCAGTTCTTC.

This clone occurred a few times. The chain recombines TRBV27 with TRBJ1-1; maybe TRBD1 (6 bases). The CDR3 extends over 14 amino acids. Deletions cut 6 bases from V and 8 bases from J, with 19 bases between. Germline V gene sequence: CDR1 MNHEY, CDR2 SMNVEV (reference sequence). CDR3 sequence (DNA): TGTGCCAGCAGAAGGACAGTCGGGGAGAAAGAAGCTTTCTTT. Its translation: CASRRTVGEKEAFF.